This entry lists 10 T cell receptor beta chains sequenced from one sample in a study of shared clonotypes between healthy human individuals. Terminally differentiated effector memory CD45RA+ cells were excluded by CCR7 positive selection of CD45RO-negative cells. Assay used: immunoSEQ multiplex PCR; TCRdb lists only in-frame clones, some missing. This table holds around 2,000,000 clones, under 95% found once. Sequencing was performed on naive CD8+ T cells from PBMCs. The receptors come from a man aged 18-30 years in good health. Some clones in this sample may be carry-over from other donors' samples.

The chain is built from TRBV7-9 and TRBJ2-7; a weak D match, TRBD2 (6 bases). The CDR3 extends over 15 amino acids. Per germline, CDR1 SEHNR and CDR2 FQNEAQ (reference sequence). V gave up 2 bases and J gave up 7 bases, with 18 bases separating them. The CDR3 coding sequence is TGTGCCAGCAGCTTAACTAGCCCTCCCTCGGGGGAGCAGTACTTC. It yields the protein CASSLTSPPSGEQYF. Filled out from reference TRBV7-9 and TRBJ2-7, the complete variable domain reads DTGVSQNPRHKITKRGQNVTFRCDPISEHNRLYWYRQTLGQGPEFLTYFQNEAQLEKSRLLSDRFSAERPKGSFSTLEIQRTEQGDSAMYLCASSLTSPPSGEQYFGPGTRLTVT.

V and J are TRBV27 and TRBJ2-4, with D possibly matching TRBD2 (6 bases). The ends were cut back, 2 bases at V and 6 bases at J, with 11 bases in the middle. CDR3 size: 14 residues. Germline V gene lookup returns CDR1 MNHEY and CDR2 SMNVEV (reference sequence). CDR3 sequence: CASSLRGYGNIQYF. The DNA for the CDR3 is TGTGCCAGCAGTTTACGGGGGTATGGAAACATTCAGTACTTC.

V is TRBV10-3 and J is TRBJ2-2, with 9 positions matching TRBD2. CDR3 size: 17 residues. J lost 5 bases, V lost 3 bases, and 10 bases had no gene match. The V gene's germline CDR1 is ENHRY and CDR2 SYGVKD. The CDR3 here is CAISEQREVVQTGELFF. CDR3 in DNA: TGTGCCATCAGTGAACAGCGGGAGGTGGTTCAGACCGGGGAGCTGTTTTTT.

This chain joins TRBV9 and TRBJ1-2; D is unclear. The V gene lost 6 bases and the J gene lost 7 bases, with 25 bases spanning the gap. This CDR3 is 16 amino acids long. Germline loops: CDR1 SGDLS, CDR2 YYNGEE. CDR3 sequence reads: CASNNPAKLLGGGYTF. CDR3 sequence (DNA): TGTGCCAGCAACAACCCCGCGAAGCTACTGGGAGGTGGCTACACCTTC. Complete variable domain (other parts from reference TRBV9 and TRBJ1-2): DSGVTQTPKHLITATGQRVTLRCSPRSGDLSVYWYQQSLDQGLQFLIQYYNGEERAKGNILERFSAQQFPDLHSELNLSSLELGDSALYFCASNNPAKLLGGGYTFGSGTRLTVV.

The V gene is TRBV7-3, the J gene TRBJ2-7; D remains unclear. The V end lost 2 bases, the J end lost 0 bases, and 11 bases lay between the germline ends. This CDR3 spans 15 amino acids. Germline V gives CDR1 SGHTA, CDR2 FQGTGA. The CDR3 DNA is TGTGCCAGCAGCTTAGATGCTAGTGGCTCCTACGAGCAGTACTTC. This codes for CASSLDASGSYEQYF.

This clone was seen a handful of times. This CDR3 reads CASSQDPQVNQPQHF. The CDR3 DNA reads TGTGCCAGCAGCCAAGATCCACAGGTTAATCAGCCCCAGCATTTT. The rearrangement uses TRBV4-2 and TRBJ1-5, with D perhaps matching TRBD1 (5 bases). This CDR3 is built from 15 residues. V lost 0 bases and J 4 bases, leaving 10 bases between the germline ends. Looked up from germline, CDR1 is LGHNA and CDR2 is YNFKEQ.

The gene calls are TRBV7-2 and TRBJ1-1; D is perhaps TRBD1 (5 bases). The CDR3 runs 13 residues. V lost 4 bases to trimming and J lost 7 bases, with 13 bases between them. CDR1 and CDR2 from the germline V gene are SGHTA and FQGNSA. CDR3 in amino acids: CASSSRDVFEAFF. The CDR3 nucleotides read TGTGCCAGCAGCTCCCGGGACGTCTTTGAAGCTTTCTTT.

This chain joins TRBV11-2 and TRBJ2-7; TRBD1 or TRBD2 may be the D gene (5 bases each). Trimming removed 5 bases from V and 1 base from J, with 15 bases in between. CDR1 is SGHAT, CDR2 FQNNGV, per germline. CDR3 length: 15 residues. CDR3 in DNA: TGTGCCAGCAGCCAGGTCTGGGGGAGTTCCTACGAGCAGTACTTC. Its protein product is CASSQVWGSSYEQYF.

The chain joins TRBV15 to TRBJ2-2; no firm D call. The CDR3 has 13 amino acids. V lost 2 bases and J 5 bases, leaving 6 bases between the germline ends. Per the germline V gene, CDR1 is LNHNV and CDR2 is YYDKDF (reference sequence). CDR3 loop: CATSRTETGELFF. CDR3 in DNA: TGTGCCACCAGCAGAACGGAGACCGGGGAGCTGTTTTTT.

V usage is TRBV28 and J usage is TRBJ2-3; D may correspond to TRBD1 or TRBD2 (6 bases each). This CDR3 has 15 residues. The germline V gene encodes CDR1 MDHEN and CDR2 SYDVKM. Trimming shortened V by 3 bases and J by 3 bases, and 13 bases separated the two germline ends. The DNA for the CDR3 is TGTGCCAGCAGTTTTTTTCGGGGGCTAACAGATACGCAGTATTTT. Residues: CASSFFRGLTDTQYF.